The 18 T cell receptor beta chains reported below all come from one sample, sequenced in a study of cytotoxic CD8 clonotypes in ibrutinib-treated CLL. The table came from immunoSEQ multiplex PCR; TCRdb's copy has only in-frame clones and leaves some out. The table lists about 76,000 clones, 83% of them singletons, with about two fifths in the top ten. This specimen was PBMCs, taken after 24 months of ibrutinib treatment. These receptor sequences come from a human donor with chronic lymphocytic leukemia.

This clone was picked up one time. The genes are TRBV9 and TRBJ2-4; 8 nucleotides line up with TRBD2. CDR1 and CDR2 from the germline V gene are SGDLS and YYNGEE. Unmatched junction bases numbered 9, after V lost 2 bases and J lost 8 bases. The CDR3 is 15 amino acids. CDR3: CASSVDSGSGDIQYF. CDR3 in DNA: TGTGCCAGCAGCGTTGACAGCGGGAGCGGAGACATTCAGTACTTC.

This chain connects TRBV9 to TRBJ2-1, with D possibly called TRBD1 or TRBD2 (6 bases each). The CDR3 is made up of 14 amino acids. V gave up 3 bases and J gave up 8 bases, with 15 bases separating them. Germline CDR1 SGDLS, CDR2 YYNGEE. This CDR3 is CASSAQGGKHEQFF. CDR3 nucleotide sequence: TGTGCCAGCAGCGCGCAAGGGGGGAAACATGAGCAGTTCTTC.

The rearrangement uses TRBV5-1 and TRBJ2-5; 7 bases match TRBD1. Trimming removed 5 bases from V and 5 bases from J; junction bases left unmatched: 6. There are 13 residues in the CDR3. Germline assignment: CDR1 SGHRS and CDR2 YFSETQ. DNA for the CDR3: TGCGCCAGCAGTTTGACAGGGTGGGAGACCCAGTACTTC. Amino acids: CASSLTGWETQYF. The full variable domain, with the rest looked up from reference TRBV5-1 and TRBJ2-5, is KAGVTQTPRYLIKTRGQQVTLSCSPISGHRSVSWYQQTPGQGLQFLFEYFSETQRNKGNFPGRFSGRQFSNSRSEMNVSTLELGDSALYLCASSLTGWETQYFGPGTRLLVL.

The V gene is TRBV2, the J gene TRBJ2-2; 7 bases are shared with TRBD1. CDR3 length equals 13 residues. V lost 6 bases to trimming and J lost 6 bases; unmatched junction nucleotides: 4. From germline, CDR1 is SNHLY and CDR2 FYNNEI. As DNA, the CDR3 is TGTGCCAGCAGAGGACAGGCCGCCGGGGAGCTGTTTTTT. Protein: CASRGQAAGELFF.

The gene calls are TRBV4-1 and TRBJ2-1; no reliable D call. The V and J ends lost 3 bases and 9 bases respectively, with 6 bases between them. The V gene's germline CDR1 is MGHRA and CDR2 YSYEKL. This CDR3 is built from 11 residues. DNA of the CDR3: TGCGCCAGCAGCCAGTATAGTGAGCAGTTCTTC. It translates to CASSQYSEQFF.

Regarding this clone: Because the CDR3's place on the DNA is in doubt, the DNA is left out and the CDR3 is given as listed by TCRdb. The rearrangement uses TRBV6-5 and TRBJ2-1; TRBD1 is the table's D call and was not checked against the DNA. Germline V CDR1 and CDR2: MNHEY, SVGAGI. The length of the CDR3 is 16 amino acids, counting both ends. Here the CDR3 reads CASSYSTRWGPGTPFF.

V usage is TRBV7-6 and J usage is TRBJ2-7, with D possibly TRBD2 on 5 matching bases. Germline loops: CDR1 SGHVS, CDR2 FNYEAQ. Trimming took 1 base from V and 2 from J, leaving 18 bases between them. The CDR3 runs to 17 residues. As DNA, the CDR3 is TGTGCCAGCAGCTTAGTGCTTTGGAGGAGACTCACCTACGAGCAGTACTTC. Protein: CASSLVLWRRLTYEQYF. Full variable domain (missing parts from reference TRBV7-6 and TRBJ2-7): GAGVSQSPRYKVTKRGQDVALRCDPISGHVSLYWYRQALGQGPEFLTYFNYEAQQDKSGLPNDRFSAERPEGSISTLTIQRTEQRDSAMYRCASSLVLWRRLTYEQYFGPGTRLTVT.

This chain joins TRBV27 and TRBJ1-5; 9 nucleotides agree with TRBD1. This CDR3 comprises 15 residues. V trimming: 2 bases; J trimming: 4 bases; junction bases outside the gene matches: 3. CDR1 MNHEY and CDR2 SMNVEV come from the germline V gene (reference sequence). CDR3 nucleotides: TGTGCCAGCAGTTTACACGGGACAGGGAATCAGCCCCAGCATTTT. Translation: CASSLHGTGNQPQHF.

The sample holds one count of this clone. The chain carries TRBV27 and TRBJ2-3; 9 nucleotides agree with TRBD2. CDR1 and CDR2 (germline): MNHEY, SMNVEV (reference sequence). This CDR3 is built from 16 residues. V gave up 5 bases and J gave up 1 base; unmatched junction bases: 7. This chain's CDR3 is CASSRGRGGGTDTQYF. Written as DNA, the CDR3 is TGTGCCAGCAGTCGCGGGAGGGGTGGGGGCACAGATACGCAGTATTTT.

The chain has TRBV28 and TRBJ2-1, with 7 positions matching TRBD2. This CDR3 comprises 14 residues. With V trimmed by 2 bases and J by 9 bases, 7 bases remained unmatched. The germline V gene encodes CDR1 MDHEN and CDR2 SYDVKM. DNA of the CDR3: TGTGCCAGCAGTTTACTAGCGGAGCAAGGTGAGCAGTTCTTC. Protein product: CASSLLAEQGEQFF.

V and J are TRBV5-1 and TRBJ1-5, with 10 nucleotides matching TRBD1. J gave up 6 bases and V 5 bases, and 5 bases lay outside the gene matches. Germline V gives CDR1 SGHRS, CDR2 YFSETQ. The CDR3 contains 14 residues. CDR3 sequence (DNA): TGCGCCAGCAGGCCGGGGACAGGGGTTCAGCCCCAGCATTTT. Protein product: CASRPGTGVQPQHF.

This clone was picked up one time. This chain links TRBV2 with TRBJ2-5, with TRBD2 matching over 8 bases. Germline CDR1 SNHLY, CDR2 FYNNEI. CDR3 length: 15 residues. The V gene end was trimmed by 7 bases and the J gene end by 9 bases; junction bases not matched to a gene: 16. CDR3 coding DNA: TGTGCCAGCATGCGGCTTAGCGGGGCCATTGTGGCCCAGTACTTC. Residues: CASMRLSGAIVAQYF. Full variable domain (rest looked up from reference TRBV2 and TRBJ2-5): EPEVTQTPSHQVTQMGQEVILRCVPISNHLYFYWYRQILGQKVEFLVSFYNNEISEKSEIFDDQFSVERPDGSNFTLKIRSTKLEDSAMYFCASMRLSGAIVAQYFGPGTRLLVL.

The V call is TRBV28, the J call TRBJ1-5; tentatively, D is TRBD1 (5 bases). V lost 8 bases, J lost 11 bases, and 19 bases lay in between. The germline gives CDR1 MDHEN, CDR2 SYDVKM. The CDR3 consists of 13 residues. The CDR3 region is CASSLTDPLTQHF. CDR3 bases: TGTGCCAGCTCGTTGACAGATCCTTTAACCCAGCATTTT.

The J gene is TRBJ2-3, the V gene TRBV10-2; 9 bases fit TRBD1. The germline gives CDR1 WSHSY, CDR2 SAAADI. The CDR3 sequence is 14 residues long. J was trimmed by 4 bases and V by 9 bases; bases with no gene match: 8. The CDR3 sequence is CASRSGQGSDTQYF. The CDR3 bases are TGCGCCAGTCGATCGGGACAGGGTTCAGATACGCAGTATTTT.

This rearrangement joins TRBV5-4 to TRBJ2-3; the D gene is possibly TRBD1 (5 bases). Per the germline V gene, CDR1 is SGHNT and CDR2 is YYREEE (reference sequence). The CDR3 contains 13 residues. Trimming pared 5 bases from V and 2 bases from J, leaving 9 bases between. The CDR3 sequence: CASRGPLTDTQYF. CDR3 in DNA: TGTGCCAGCAGGGGGCCCCTCACAGATACGCAGTATTTT.

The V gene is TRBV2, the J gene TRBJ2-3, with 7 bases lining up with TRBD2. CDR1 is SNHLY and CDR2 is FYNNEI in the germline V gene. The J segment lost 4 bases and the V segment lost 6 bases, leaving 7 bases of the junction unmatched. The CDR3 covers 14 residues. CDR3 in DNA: TGTGCCAGCAGAACCCAGGCGGGAGCAGATACGCAGTATTTT. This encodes CASRTQAGADTQYF.

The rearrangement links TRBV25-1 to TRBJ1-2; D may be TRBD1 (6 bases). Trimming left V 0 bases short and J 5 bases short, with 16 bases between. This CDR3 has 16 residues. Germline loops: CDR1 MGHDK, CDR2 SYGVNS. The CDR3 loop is CASSEYGTNSIYGYTF. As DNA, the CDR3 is TGTGCCAGCAGTGAATACGGGACAAACTCCATATATGGCTACACCTTC.

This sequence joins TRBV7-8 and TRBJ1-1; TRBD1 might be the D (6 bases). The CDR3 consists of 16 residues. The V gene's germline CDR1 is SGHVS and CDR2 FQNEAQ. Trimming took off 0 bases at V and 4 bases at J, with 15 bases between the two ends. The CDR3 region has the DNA TGTGCCAGCAGCTTAGCGGGGACACCTCGGGGCACTGAAGCTTTCTTT. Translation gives CASSLAGTPRGTEAFF. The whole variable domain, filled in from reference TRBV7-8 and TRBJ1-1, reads GAGVSQSPRYKVAKRGQDVALRCDPISGHVSLFWYQQALGQGPEFLTYFQNEAQLDKSGLPSDRFFAERPEGSVSTLKIQRTQQEDSAVYLCASSLAGTPRGTEAFFGQGTRLTVV.